The 4 T cell receptor beta chains below come from one sample, sequenced in a study of identical twins. MiXCR, applied by TCRdb to the 5' RACE reads, yields one record per CDR3 protein. The sample comprises about 220,000 distinct CDR3 sequences, around 6.8% of which are singletons, and 1.9% rests with the top ten. The data were also submitted as part of a second study, on yellow fever vaccine responses in identical twins.

The sample consisted of memory (CD45RO+) T cells sorted from blood. Receptors were obtained from a woman aged 18-29 years in good health.

This clonotype was found a few times. The chain employs TRBV28 and TRBJ2-5, with D uncertain. Germline CDR1 and CDR2: MDHEN and SYDVKM. V was clipped by 5 bases and J by 3 bases, with 10 bases between them. The CDR3 totals 13 residues. CDR3: CASSGRPKETQYF. CDR3 DNA: TGTGCCAGCAGTGGACGGCCTAAAGAGACCCAGTACTTC.

The V and J genes are TRBV11-2 and TRBJ2-7; 11 nucleotides match TRBD2. J was trimmed by 4 bases and V by 5 bases; bases with no gene match: 7. This CDR3 is 15 amino acids long. Germline values: CDR1 SGHAT, CDR2 FQNNGV. CDR3 protein: CASSQRLAGLYEQYF. For the CDR3, the DNA is TGTGCCAGCAGCCAACGACTAGCGGGATTGTACGAGCAGTACTTC.

This rearrangement joins TRBV6-2 or TRBV6-3 to TRBJ2-7; D unclear. Trimming left V 2 bases short and J 6 bases short, with 14 bases between. In germline, CDR1 is MNHEY, CDR2 SVGEGT. CDR3 length equals 14 residues. CDR3 in amino acids: CASSYGGSWGEQYF. In nucleotides, the CDR3 is TGTGCCAGCAGTTACGGTGGGTCATGGGGCGAGCAGTACTTC.

This rearrangement joins TRBV7-9 to TRBJ1-2, with D possibly matching TRBD1 (6 bases). Germline V gene data show CDR1 as SEHNR and CDR2 as FQNEAQ (reference sequence). V gave up 0 bases and J gave up 2 bases, with 16 bases separating them. The CDR3 length is 17 residues. The CDR3 DNA is TGTGCCAGCAGCTTAGCTCTCGACGGAGGGGGGAACTATGGCTACACCTTC. This translates into CASSLALDGGGNYGYTF.